Listed here is a single T cell receptor beta chain. This sample was taken from a study of blood T cell repertoires in COVID-19. Study at large: Specimens from acute and convalescent COVID-19 originated in the United States, Italy and Spain. T cells, B-cell-depleted T cells, or PBMCs provided the cDNA or gDNA that served as material.

CDR3 length equals 12 residues. Germline V gene sequence: CDR1 SGHTA, CDR2 FQGNSA. The germline V and J ends were trimmed by 5 bases and 6 bases, with 8 bases remaining between them. Per the original methods: Estimated nucleated cell counts came from reference gene primer amplification. Clones were sequenced by immunoSEQ multiplex PCR, and TCRdb holds only the in-frame ones, with some missing. Clone size and the V and J calls come from that table; the DNA yielded D and trimming. The sample comprises a few hundred thousand clones, 88% of which are singletons, and around 0.7% rests with the top ten. Sequenced material: peripheral blood. This sequence was found in a human donor in a cohort sampled during active COVID-19. The V and J genes are TRBV7-2 and TRBJ1-5; no reliable D call. The CDR3, as DNA: TGTGCCAGCAGCGTCAACAGTCAGCCCCAGCATTTT. As protein: CASSVNSQPQHF.